The rows below give T cell receptor beta chains drawn from one sample of a study of brain T cells in children with intractable seizures. Sequenced by immunoSEQ multiplex PCR; TCRdb stores in-frame clones only, minus some. This sample has under 150,000 clones, with approximately 94% found just once. The source material was peripheral blood, sampled at surgery. The receptors come from a boy younger than two with hemimegalencephaly and intractable seizures. CDR3s include the opening cysteine and the closing phenylalanine or tryptophan. Each record gives: V gene, J gene, D gene, clone size, CDR3 protein, CDR3 DNA. D genes are given only for firm matches. Size is omitted from some rows. Given values are once, few, many or a class for expanded clones.

TRBV19	TRBJ1-1	-	-	CASSIRSSLNTEAFF	TGTGCCAGTAGTATAAGGAGTTCTCTGAACACTGAAGCTTTCTTT
TRBV7-6	TRBJ2-7	TRBD2	-	CASSLTGGSYEQYF	TGTGCCAGCAGCTTAACGGGAGGGTCCTACGAGCAGTACTTC
TRBV28	TRBJ1-4	-	once	CASSFAEKLFF	TGTGCCAGCAGTTTTGCCGAAAAACTGTTTTTT
TRBV6-2/TRBV6-3	TRBJ1-3	-	once	CASSYSGGNTIYF	TGTGCCAGCAGTTACAGTGGTGGAAACACCATATATTTT
TRBV7-9	TRBJ1-1	-	once	CASSLVGMSEAFF	TGTGCCAGCAGCTTAGTAGGTATGAGCGAAGCTTTCTTT
TRBV28	TRBJ2-7	-	-	CASTPQGLLYEQYF	TGTGCCAGCACCCCCCAGGGATTGCTATACGAGCAGTACTTC
TRBV7-3	TRBJ1-1	TRBD1	-	CASSLTRDRWDTEAFF	TGTGCCAGCAGCTTAACCCGGGACAGGTGGGACACTGAAGCTTTCTTT
TRBV6-5	TRBJ2-1	TRBD2	-	CASRLAGGPNNEQFF	TGTGCCAGCAGATTAGCGGGAGGGCCGAACAATGAGCAGTTCTTC
TRBV27	TRBJ2-2	TRBD2	-	CASSLGGRGAGELFF	TGTGCCAGCAGTTTAGGCGGGAGGGGGGCCGGGGAGCTGTTTTTT
TRBV6-5	TRBJ2-7	TRBD1	once	CASSSLTGGYEQYF	TGTGCCAGCAGCTCCCTGACAGGGGGATACGAGCAGTACTTC
TRBV9	TRBJ2-5	TRBD2	-	CASSGNLGTSGRAETQYF	TGTGCCAGCAGCGGAAACCTCGGGACTAGCGGGAGGGCCGAGACCCAGTACTTC
TRBV27	TRBJ2-1	-	-	CASSLGGSYFYNEQFF	TGTGCCAGCAGTTTAGGAGGGTCGTACTTCTACAATGAGCAGTTCTTC
TRBV19	TRBJ2-6	-	-	CASSFLGITGANVLTF	TGTGCCAGTAGTTTCCTCGGTATCACGGGGGCCAACGTCCTGACTTTC
TRBV5-1	TRBJ1-2	-	-	CASSLAAAETYGYTF	TGCGCCAGCAGCTTGGCGGCAGCCGAAACCTATGGCTACACCTTC
TRBV6-5	TRBJ2-3	-	-	CASSPTWDRTDTQYF	TGTGCCAGCAGTCCAACCTGGGACCGCACAGATACGCAGTATTTT
TRBV19	TRBJ1-5	-	once	CASSIAAGPHQPQHF	TGTGCCAGTAGTATAGCCGCAGGACCCCATCAGCCCCAGCATTTT
TRBV5-5	TRBJ2-7	-	-	CASSLGQPQYEQYF	TGTGCCAGCAGCCTTGGACAGCCACAGTACGAGCAGTACTTC
TRBV18	TRBJ1-4	-	-	CASSRQPAGQRPEKLFF	TGTGCCAGCTCACGCCAACCTGCGGGGCAAAGGCCTGAAAAACTGTTTTTT
TRBV27	TRBJ1-4	-	-	CASSSQLFREKLFF	TGTGCCAGCAGTTCACAGCTTTTTCGGGAAAAACTGTTTTTT
TRBV2	TRBJ2-3	TRBD2	-	CASSGSTSGSGTDTQYF	TGTGCCAGCAGTGGCTCGACTAGCGGGAGTGGCACAGATACGCAGTATTTT
TRBV5-5	TRBJ2-7	-	-	CASSPPSYEQYF	TGTGCCAGCAGCCCCCCCTCCTACGAGCAGTACTTC
TRBV25-1	TRBJ2-7	-	-	CASSGGNEQYF	TGTGCCAGCAGTGGGGGCAACGAGCAGTACTTC
TRBV18	TRBJ2-3	-	-	CASSLGAGKTDTQYF	TGTGCCAGCTCTCTGGGGGCAGGGAAAACAGATACGCAGTATTTT
TRBV19	TRBJ2-3	-	-	CASSIPPLMYF	TGTGCCAGTAGTATCCCTCCGCTAATGTATTTT
TRBV29-1	TRBJ2-5	-	-	CSGTRGLSNNWGTQYF	TGCAGCGGGACCCGGGGCTTATCAAATAACTGGGGGACCCAGTACTTC
TRBV28	TRBJ2-7	-	-	CASTMAGAVHEQYF	TGTGCCAGCACCATGGCGGGGGCGGTCCACGAGCAGTACTTC